The 11 T cell receptor beta chains in this list originate from one sample, sequenced in a study of shared clonotypes between healthy human individuals. The protocol was immunoSEQ multiplex PCR, while the TCRdb copy is restricted to in-frame clones and leaves out a portion. This table has 2,500,000 or so clones, roughly 93% appearing once. Sequencing input: naive CD4+ T cells from PBMCs. Subset in this sample: CD45RA+ positively selected. These receptors were collected from a man aged 18-30 years in good health. Some clones in this sample may be carry-over from other donors' samples.

The V and J genes are TRBV19 and TRBJ2-3; D not resolved. The CDR3 contains 16 residues. Germline assignment: CDR1 LNHDA and CDR2 SQIVND (reference sequence). V dropped 5 bases and J dropped 0 bases, with 15 bases sitting between them. The CDR3: CASSWSGVSSTDTQYF. The DNA for the CDR3 is TGTGCCAGTAGTTGGTCCGGCGTCTCTAGCACAGATACGCAGTATTTT. Using reference TRBV19 and TRBJ2-3 for the parts outside the CDR3, the full variable domain is DGGITQSPKYLFRKEGQNVTLSCEQNLNHDAMYWYRQDPGQGLRLIYYSQIVNDFQKGDIAEGYSVSREKKESFPLTVTSAQKNPTAFYLCASSWSGVSSTDTQYFGPGTRLTVL.

This chain uses TRBV5-1 with TRBJ1-2, with unresolved D. The V end was cut by 0 bases, the J end by 4 bases, with 10 bases between. Germline V gene data show CDR1 as SGHRS and CDR2 as YFSETQ. The CDR3 sequence is 14 residues long. CDR3 region: CASSLGADSYGYTF. The CDR3 coding sequence is TGCGCCAGCAGCTTGGGGGCAGATTCCTATGGCTACACCTTC. Based on the CDR3 plus reference TRBV5-1 and TRBJ1-2, the full variable domain is KAGVTQTPRYLIKTRGQQVTLSCSPISGHRSVSWYQQTPGQGLQFLFEYFSETQRNKGNFPGRFSGRQFSNSRSEMNVSTLELGDSALYLCASSLGADSYGYTFGSGTRLTVV.

J is TRBJ1-2 and V is TRBV29-1, with a weak D call TRBD1 (6 bases). The CDR3 has 14 amino acids. CDR1 is SQVTM, CDR2 ANQGSEA, per germline. The germline V and J ends were trimmed by 2 bases and 6 bases, with 16 bases remaining between them. CDR3 sequence (DNA): TGCAGCGTTGAAAGGGGGAACTCCTACGATGGCTACACCTTC. The encoded protein is CSVERGNSYDGYTF.

The V and J genes are TRBV28 and TRBJ2-7; the match to TRBD1 covers 7 bases. Germline V gene data show CDR1 as MDHEN and CDR2 as SYDVKM. This CDR3 is 14 amino acids long. Germline trimming cut 6 bases from V and 2 bases from J; bases unmatched to any gene: 7. CDR3 residues: CASRLDRTPYEQYF. The CDR3 region has the DNA TGTGCCAGCAGATTGGACAGGACACCCTACGAGCAGTACTTC.

The chain joins TRBV27 to TRBJ2-1; 8 bases are a match to TRBD2. Trimming at V came to 4 bases and at J to 0 bases, leaving 2 bases not matched to a gene. Germline-derived CDR1 and CDR2 are MNHEY and SMNVEV (reference sequence). The CDR3 is made up of 15 amino acids. CDR3 loop: CASSWSGSSYNEQFF. The CDR3 nucleotides are TGTGCCAGCAGTTGGAGCGGGAGCTCCTACAATGAGCAGTTCTTC.

The chain uses TRBV7-2 and TRBJ1-2, with D possibly being TRBD1 (6 bases). Germline V gene lookup returns CDR1 SGHTA and CDR2 FQGNSA. The V and J ends lost 1 base and 5 bases respectively, with 11 bases between them. CDR3 length: 14 amino acids. CDR3 DNA: TGTGCCAGCAGCTTAGTCGCAGGGGCTTATGGCTACACCTTC. It encodes CASSLVAGAYGYTF.

The CDR3 region is CAIDRQRSGLIYGYTF. The CDR3 nucleotides read TGTGCCATTGATCGACAGCGATCTGGACTGATCTATGGCTACACCTTC. The chain couples TRBV7-9 to TRBJ1-2; D possibly corresponds to TRBD1 (5 bases). The CDR3 length is 16 residues. Trimming pared 10 bases from V and 4 bases from J, leaving 25 bases between. Germline loops: CDR1 SEHNR, CDR2 FQNEAQ (reference sequence).

The genes are TRBV19 and TRBJ1-5; 7 bases agree with TRBD1. Germline CDR1 and CDR2: LNHDA and SQIVND (reference sequence). The CDR3 sequence is 13 residues long. V lost 6 bases to trimming and J lost 9 bases; unmatched junction nucleotides: 8. In nucleotides, the CDR3 is TGTGCCAGTAGCAGACAGGGTCCCGGGCCCCAGCATTTT. It encodes CASSRQGPGPQHF.

Note on this clone: Other nucleotide sequences in the sample specify the same CDR3. The chain combines TRBV12-5 with TRBJ2-3, with D unclear. The germline V gene encodes CDR1 LGHNT and CDR2 FRNRAP. Trimming removed 2 bases from V and 4 bases from J, with 7 bases in between. The CDR3 spans 13 residues. CDR3 nucleotide sequence: TGTGCTAGTGGTTTGATTGGCGCAGATACGCAGTATTTT. It is translated as CASGLIGADTQYF.

The rearrangement joins TRBV6-6 to TRBJ2-7, with D perhaps TRBD2 (6 bases). Germline V lookup: CDR1 MNHNY, CDR2 SVGAGI (reference sequence). CDR3 size: 13 residues. V lost 6 bases and J lost 2, with 11 bases in between. The CDR3 nucleotides are TGTGCCAGCAGCCCGACTAGAACCTACGAGCAGTACTTC. Amino acid sequence: CASSPTRTYEQYF.

The V gene is TRBV19, the J gene TRBJ1-5, with D unclear. Germline V gene data show CDR1 as LNHDA and CDR2 as SQIVND (reference sequence). Trimming pared 4 bases from V and 7 bases from J, leaving 11 bases between. This CDR3 comprises 13 residues. The CDR3 nucleotides are TGTGCCAGTAGTACCCTCCGCGGACAGCCCCAGCATTTT. Translating it yields CASSTLRGQPQHF.